This TCR beta chain appears in the sequencing data of a study of blood T cells in healthy people across ages. The study's findings and limits: The study found more naive CD4+ cells and higher diversity in long-lived than aged donors. Naive T cell percentage by flow cytometry tracked strongly with beta diversity.

Trimming cost V 2 bases and J 2 bases, with 13 bases left between them. The CDR3 loop spans 15 amino acids. Germline V gene data show CDR1 as SGHAT and CDR2 as FQNNGV. In regard to this clonotype: The antigen is unknown.

A J-beta primer mix and a sample-barcoded 5' primer were used in a second PCR of about 7 to 12 cycles. In TCRdb, the 5' RACE reads were re-called with MiXCR into one record per CDR3 protein. The sample gives about 1,400,000 distinct CDR3 sequences, 59% of which show up once; 6.7% is in the top ten. The genes are TRBV11-2 and TRBJ2-7; maybe TRBD1 (6 bases). Sequencing was carried out using blood. This clonotype originated in a man aged 18 to 35 in good health. The DNA of the CDR3 is TGTGCCAGCAGCTTACAAGGGGGAATAGCCTACGAGCAGTACTTC. Translation: CASSLQGGIAYEQYF.